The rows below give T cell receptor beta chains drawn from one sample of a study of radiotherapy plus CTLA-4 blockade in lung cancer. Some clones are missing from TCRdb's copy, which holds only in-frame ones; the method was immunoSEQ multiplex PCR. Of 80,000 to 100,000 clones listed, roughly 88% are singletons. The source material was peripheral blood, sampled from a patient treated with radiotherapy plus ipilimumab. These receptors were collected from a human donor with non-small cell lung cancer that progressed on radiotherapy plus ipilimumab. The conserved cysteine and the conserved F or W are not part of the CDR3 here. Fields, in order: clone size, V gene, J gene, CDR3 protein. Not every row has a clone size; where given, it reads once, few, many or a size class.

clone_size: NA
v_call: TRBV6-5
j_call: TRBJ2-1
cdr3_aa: ASSYSGPSSYNEQF

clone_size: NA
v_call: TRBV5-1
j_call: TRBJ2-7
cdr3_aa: ASSSDPVSYEQY

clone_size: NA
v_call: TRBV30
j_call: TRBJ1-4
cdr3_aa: AWRPGQNTNEKLF

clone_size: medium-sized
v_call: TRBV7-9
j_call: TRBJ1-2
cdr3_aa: ASSFKSVEGYT

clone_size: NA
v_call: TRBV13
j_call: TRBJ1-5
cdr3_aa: ASSQDQPQH

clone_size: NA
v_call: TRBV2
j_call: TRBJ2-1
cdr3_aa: ASSLGTSGIGYNEQF

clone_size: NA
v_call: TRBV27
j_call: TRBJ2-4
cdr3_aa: ASRFPGSGNIQY

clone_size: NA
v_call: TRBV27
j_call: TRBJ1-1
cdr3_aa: ASSFGQGTREAF

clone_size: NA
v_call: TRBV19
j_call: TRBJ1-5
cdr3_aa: ASSIDPGTGGAIQPQH

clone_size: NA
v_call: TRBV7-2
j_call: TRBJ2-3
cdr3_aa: ASSLAPSGRSGTDTQY

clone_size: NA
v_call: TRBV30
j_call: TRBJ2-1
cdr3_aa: ALVRGNEQF

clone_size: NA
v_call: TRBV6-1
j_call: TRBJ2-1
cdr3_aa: ASSEDWNEQF

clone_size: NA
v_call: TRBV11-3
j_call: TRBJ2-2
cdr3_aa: ASSLILAGGAGELF

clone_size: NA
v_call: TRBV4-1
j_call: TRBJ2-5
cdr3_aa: ASSQGNGRGQETQY

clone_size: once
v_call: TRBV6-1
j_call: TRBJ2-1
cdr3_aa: ASSESYNEQF

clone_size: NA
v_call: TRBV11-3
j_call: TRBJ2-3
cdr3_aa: ASSPGGTDTQY

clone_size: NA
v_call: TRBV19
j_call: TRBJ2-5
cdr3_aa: ASSTTRQAVGETQY

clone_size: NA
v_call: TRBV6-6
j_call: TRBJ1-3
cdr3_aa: ASSYSDSSGNTIY

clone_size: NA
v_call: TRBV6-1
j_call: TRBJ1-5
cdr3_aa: ASSGRTGNNQPQH

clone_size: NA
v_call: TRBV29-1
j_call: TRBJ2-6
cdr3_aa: SVRDSPGANVLT

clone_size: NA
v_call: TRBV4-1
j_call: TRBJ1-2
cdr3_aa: ASSQGPTRNYGYT

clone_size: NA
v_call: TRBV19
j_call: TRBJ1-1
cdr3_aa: ASTPGGGPKAF

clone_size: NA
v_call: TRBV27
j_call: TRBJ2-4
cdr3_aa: ASSMDSAKNIQY

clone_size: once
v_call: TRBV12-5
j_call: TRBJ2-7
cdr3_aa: ASGSGDSPYEQY

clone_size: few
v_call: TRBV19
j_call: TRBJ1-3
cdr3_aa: ASSVRRGSGNTIY

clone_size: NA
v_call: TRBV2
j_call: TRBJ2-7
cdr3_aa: ASSEESGGTYEQY

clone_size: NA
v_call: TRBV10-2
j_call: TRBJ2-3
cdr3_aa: ASSGGGLAPTGGTDTQY

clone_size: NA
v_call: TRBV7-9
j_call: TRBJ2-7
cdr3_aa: ASSPKTEPEQY

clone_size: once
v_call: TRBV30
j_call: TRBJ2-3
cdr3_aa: AWRGLAVSDTQY

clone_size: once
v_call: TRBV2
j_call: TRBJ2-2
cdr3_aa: ASSGSGRETHPGELF

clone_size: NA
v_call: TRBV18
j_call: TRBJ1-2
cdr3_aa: ASSPLDRGGYGYT

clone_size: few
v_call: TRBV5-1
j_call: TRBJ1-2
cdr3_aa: ASSLMGGAEGYT

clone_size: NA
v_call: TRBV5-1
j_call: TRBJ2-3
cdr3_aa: ASSLSIAGGVEY

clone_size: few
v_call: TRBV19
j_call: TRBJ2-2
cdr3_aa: ASSMLQGELF

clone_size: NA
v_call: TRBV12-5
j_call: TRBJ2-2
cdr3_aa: ASAEGGTVGELF

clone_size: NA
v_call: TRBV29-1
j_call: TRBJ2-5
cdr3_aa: SVEFGVVETQY

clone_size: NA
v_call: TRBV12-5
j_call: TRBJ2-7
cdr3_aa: ASGLVGASHEQY

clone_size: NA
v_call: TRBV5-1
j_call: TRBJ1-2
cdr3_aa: ASRPGWEIVNGYT

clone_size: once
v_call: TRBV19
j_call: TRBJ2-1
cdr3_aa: ASSIRGGEQF